This T cell receptor (beta chain) was recorded in a study of response to subunit inactivated influenza vaccine. There are 16 residues in the CDR3. Trimming cost V 8 bases and J 3 bases; bases outside gene matches: 13. Germline V CDR1 and CDR2: SGHAT, FQNNGV. TCRdb fed the RT-PCR reads into MiXCR, producing one record per CDR3 protein. The table has roughly 190,000 distinct CDR3 sequences, over 9.5% seen once. These data were likewise used in another study, on T cells expressing NK-cell markers. That report adds: Generation of TCR beta cDNA was performed by 5'RACE template switching incorporating UMIs. Repertoires of TCR beta were obtained from T cells sorted as CD3+CD56+NKG2C+, CD3+CD56+NKG2C- and CD3+CD56-NKG2C+. Within the sequenced cohort of eight donors, seven exhibited HCMV seropositivity and one was seronegative.

This TCR came from a man aged 45-65 years who received an inactivated influenza vaccine. The V gene is TRBV11-2, the J gene TRBJ2-1, with 7 positions matching TRBD2. Material: CD8+ T cells sorted from PBMCs, obtained 11 to 12 days after vaccination. CDR3 coding DNA: TGTGCCAGCTCTCCCTTTCCTAGCGGAGACTACAATGAGCAGTTCTTC. It is translated as CASSPFPSGDYNEQFF.